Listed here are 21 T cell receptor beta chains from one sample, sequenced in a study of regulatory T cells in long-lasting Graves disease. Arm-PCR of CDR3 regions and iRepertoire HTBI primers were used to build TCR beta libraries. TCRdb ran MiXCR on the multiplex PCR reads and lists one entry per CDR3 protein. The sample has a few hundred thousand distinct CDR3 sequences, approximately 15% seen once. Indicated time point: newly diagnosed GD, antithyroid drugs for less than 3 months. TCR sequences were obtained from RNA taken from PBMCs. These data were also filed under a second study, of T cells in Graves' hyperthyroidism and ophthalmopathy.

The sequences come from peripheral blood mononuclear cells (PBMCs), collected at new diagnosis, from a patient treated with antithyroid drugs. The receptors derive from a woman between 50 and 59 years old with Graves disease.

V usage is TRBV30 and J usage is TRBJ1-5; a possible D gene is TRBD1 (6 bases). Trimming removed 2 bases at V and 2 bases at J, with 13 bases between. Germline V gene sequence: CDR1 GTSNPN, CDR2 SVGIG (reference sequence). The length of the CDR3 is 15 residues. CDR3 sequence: CAWSIGAGGNQPQHF. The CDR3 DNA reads TGTGCCTGGAGTATCGGCGCAGGGGGCAATCAGCCCCAGCATTTT. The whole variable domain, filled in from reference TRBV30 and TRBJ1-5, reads SQTIHQWPATLVQPVGSPLSLECTVEGTSNPNLYWYRQAAGRGLQLLFYSVGIGQISSEVPQNLSASRPQDRQFILSSKKLLLSDSGFYLCAWSIGAGGNQPQHFGDGTRLSIL.

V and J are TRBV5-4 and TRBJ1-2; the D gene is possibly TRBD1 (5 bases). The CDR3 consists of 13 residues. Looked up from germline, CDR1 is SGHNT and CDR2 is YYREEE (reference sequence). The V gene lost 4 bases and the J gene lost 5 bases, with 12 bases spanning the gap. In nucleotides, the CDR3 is TGTGCCAGCAGCATGGGGCTAGGTTATGGCTACACCTTC. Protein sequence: CASSMGLGYGYTF.

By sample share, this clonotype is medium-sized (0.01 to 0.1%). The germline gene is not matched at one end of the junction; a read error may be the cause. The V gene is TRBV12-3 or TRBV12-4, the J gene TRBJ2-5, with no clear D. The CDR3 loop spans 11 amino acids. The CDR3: CASSLGETQYF. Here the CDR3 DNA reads TGTGCCAGCAGCTTAGGAGAGACCCAGTACTTC.

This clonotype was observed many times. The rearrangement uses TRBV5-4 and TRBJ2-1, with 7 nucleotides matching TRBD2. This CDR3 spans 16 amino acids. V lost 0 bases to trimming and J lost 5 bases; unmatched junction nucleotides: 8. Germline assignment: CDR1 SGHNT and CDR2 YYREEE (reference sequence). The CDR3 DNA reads TGTGCCAGCAGCTTGGGGGGCGCTAGCGGTCACAATGAGCAGTTCTTC. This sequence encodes CASSLGGASGHNEQFF.

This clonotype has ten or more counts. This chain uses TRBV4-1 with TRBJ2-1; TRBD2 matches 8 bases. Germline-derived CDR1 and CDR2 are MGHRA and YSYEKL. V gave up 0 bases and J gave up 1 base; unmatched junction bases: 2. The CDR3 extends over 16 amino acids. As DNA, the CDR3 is TGCGCCAGCAGCCAAGATACTAGCGGATCCTACAATGAGCAGTTCTTC. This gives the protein CASSQDTSGSYNEQFF.

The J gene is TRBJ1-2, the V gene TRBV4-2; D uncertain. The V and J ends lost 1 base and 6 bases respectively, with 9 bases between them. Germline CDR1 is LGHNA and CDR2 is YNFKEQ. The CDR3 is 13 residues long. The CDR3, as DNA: TGTGCCAGCAGCCAAGGGCGAGGAGATGGCTACACCTTC. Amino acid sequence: CASSQGRGDGYTF.

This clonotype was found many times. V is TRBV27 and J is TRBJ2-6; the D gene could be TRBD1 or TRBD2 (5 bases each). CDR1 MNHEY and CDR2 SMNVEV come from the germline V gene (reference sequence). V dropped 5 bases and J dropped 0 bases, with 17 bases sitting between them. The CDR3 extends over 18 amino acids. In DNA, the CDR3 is TGTGCCAGCAGTCCCCTAAGGGGAGAAAGCTCTGGGGCCAACGTCCTGACTTTC. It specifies CASSPLRGESSGANVLTF.

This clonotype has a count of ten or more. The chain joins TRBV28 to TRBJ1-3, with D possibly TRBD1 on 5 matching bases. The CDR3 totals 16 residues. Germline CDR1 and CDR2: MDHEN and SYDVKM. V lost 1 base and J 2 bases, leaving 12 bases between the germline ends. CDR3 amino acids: CASSLLSRQPGNTIYF. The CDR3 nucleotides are TGTGCCAGCAGTTTATTATCGAGACAGCCTGGAAACACCATATATTTT.

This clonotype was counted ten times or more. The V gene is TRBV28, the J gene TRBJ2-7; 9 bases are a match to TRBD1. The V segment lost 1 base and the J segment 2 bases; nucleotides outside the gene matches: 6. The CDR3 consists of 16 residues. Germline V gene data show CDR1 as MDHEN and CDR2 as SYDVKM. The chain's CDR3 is CASSLFGTGKTYEQYF. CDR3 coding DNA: TGTGCCAGCAGTTTATTCGGGACAGGGAAAACCTACGAGCAGTACTTC.

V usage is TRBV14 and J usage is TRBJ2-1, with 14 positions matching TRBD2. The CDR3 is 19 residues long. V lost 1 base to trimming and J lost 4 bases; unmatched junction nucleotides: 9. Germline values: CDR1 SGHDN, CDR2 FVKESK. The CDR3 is CASSQGTPGLAGVYNEQFF. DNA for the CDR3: TGTGCCAGCAGCCAAGGAACGCCGGGACTAGCGGGAGTGTACAATGAGCAGTTCTTC.

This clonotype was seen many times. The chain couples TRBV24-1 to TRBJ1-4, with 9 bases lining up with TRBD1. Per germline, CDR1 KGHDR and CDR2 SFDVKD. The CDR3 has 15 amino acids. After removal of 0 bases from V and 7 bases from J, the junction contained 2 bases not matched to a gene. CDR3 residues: CATSDLTGGGEKLFF. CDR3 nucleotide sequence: TGTGCCACCAGTGATTTGACAGGGGGCGGTGAAAAACTGTTTTTT.

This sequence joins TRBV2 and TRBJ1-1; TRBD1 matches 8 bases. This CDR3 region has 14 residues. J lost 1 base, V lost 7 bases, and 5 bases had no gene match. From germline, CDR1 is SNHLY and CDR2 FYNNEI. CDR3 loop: CASIRTGRNTEAFF. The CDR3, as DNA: TGTGCCAGCATTCGGACAGGGAGGAACACTGAAGCTTTCTTT.

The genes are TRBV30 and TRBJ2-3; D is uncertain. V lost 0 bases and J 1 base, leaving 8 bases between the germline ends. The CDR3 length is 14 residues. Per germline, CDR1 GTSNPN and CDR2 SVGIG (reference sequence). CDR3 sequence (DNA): TGTGCCTGGAGTGTACGGAGCGGCACAGATACGCAGTATTTT. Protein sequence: CAWSVRSGTDTQYF.

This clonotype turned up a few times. The CDR3 nucleotides are TGTGCCAGCCCTCCCCCAGCGCGGACCTACGAGCAGTACTTC. Protein sequence: CASPPPARTYEQYF. This chain joins TRBV6-1 and TRBJ2-7; no clear D gene. Trimming pared 8 bases from V and 2 bases from J, leaving 16 bases between. Germline CDR1 is MNHNS and CDR2 is SASEGT. The length of the CDR3 is 14 residues.

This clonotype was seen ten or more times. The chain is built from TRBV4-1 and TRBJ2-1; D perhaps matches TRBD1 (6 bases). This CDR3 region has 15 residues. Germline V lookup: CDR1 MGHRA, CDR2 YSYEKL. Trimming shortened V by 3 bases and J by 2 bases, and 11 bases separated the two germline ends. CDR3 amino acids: CASSQYRVTYNEQFF. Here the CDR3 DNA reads TGCGCCAGCAGCCAGTACAGGGTCACCTACAATGAGCAGTTCTTC.

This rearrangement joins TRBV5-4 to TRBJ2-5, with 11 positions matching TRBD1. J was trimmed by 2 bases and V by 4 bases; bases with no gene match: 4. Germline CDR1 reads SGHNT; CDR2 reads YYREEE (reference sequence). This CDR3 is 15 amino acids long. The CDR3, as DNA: TGTGCCAGCAGCCCGGACAGGGGGCGGCAAGAGACCCAGTACTTC. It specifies CASSPDRGRQETQYF.

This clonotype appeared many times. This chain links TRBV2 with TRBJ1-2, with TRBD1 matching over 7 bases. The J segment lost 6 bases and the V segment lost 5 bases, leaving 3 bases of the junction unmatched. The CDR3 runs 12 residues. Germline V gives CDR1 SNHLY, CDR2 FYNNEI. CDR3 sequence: CASSSGGDGYTF. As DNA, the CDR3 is TGTGCCAGCAGTTCAGGGGGGGATGGCTACACCTTC.

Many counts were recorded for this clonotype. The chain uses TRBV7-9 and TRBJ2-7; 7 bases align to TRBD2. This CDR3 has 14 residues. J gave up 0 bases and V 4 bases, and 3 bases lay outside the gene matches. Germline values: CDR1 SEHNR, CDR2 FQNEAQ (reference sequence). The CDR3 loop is CASSSGRSSYEQYF. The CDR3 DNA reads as TGTGCCAGCAGCTCCGGGAGGAGCTCCTACGAGCAGTACTTC. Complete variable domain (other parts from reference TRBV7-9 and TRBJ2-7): DTGVSQNPRHKITKRGQNVTFRCDPISEHNRLYWYRQTLGQGPEFLTYFQNEAQLEKSRLLSDRFSAERPKGSFSTLEIQRTEQGDSAMYLCASSSGRSSYEQYFGPGTRLTVT.

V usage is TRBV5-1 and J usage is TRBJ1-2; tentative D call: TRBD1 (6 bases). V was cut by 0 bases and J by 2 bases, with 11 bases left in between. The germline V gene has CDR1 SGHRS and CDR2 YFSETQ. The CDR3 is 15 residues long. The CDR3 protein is CASSLEGVSNYGYTF. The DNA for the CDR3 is TGCGCCAGCAGCTTGGAGGGGGTTTCCAACTATGGCTACACCTTC.

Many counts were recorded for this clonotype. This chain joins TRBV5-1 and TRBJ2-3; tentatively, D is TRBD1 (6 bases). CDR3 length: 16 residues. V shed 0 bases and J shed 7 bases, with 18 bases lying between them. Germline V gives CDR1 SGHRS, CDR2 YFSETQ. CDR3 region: CASSLAGDRFGNTQYF. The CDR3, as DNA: TGCGCCAGCAGCTTGGCCGGAGACAGGTTTGGAAATACGCAGTATTTT.

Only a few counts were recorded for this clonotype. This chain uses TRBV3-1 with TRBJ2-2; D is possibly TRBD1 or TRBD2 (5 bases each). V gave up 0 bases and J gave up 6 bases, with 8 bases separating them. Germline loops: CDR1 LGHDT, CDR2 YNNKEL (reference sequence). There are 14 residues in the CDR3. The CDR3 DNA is TGTGCCAGCAGCCAAGAGTTGGGGGCCGGGGAGCTGTTTTTT. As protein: CASSQELGAGELFF.